Presented here are 17 T cell receptor beta chains from one specimen sequenced in a study of T cell repertoires in cytomegalovirus infection. TCRdb ran MiXCR on the reads and lists one entry per CDR3 protein. The sample shows 480,000 or so distinct CDR3 sequences, 11% of them seen only once. The sample taken for sequencing was PBMCs. These receptors were collected from a human donor in good health (CMV status not recorded). Some clones in this sample may be carry-over from other donors' samples.

This clonotype has a count of ten or more. V gene TRBV14 combines with J gene TRBJ2-2; D gene ambiguous. The CDR3 contains 13 residues. V was pared by 4 bases and J by 5 bases, with 8 bases between. Germline V CDR1 and CDR2: SGHDN, FVKESK. CDR3 DNA sequence: TGTGCCAGCAGCCCAACACAGACCGGGGAGCTGTTTTTT. It translates to CASSPTQTGELFF.

This clonotype appeared many times. This sequence joins TRBV10-2 and TRBJ2-3; 10 bases are a match to TRBD1. The CDR3 loop spans 18 amino acids. V trimming: 5 bases; J trimming: 1 base; junction bases outside the gene matches: 12. Germline V gene sequence: CDR1 WSHSY, CDR2 SAAADI. CDR3 sequence (DNA): TGCGCCAGCAGTTCGTTCAGGGGACAGGGGAGAGGCACAGATACGCAGTATTTT. Translating it yields CASSSFRGQGRGTDTQYF.

This clonotype was counted a few times. V is TRBV6-5 and J is TRBJ1-1; the match to TRBD1 covers 7 bases. V lost 0 bases, J lost 1 base, and 2 bases stayed unmatched. Germline values: CDR1 MNHEY, CDR2 SVGAGI. The CDR3 covers 15 residues. The CDR3 DNA is TGTGCCAGCAGTTACTCGACAGGGAGGAACACTGAAGCTTTCTTT. It is translated as CASSYSTGRNTEAFF.

Ten or more counts support this clonotype. This chain links TRBV5-5 with TRBJ2-7; D may match TRBD1 or TRBD2 (6 bases each). Trimming removed 3 bases from V and 2 bases from J, with 12 bases in between. Germline V lookup: CDR1 SGHKS, CDR2 YYEKEE (reference sequence). This CDR3 region has 14 residues. The CDR3 reads CASSWGRTTYEQYF. CDR3 nucleotide sequence: TGTGCCAGCAGCTGGGGGCGGACTACCTACGAGCAGTACTTC.

This clonotype was counted many times. The DNA of the CDR3 is TGCGCCAGCAGCCGACCTCGAGACAGCTTGGGGACCGGGGAGCTGTTTTTT. This encodes CASSRPRDSLGTGELFF. This chain connects TRBV4-1 to TRBJ2-2, with a possible D match to TRBD1 (5 bases). Between the trimmed V and J ends, which lost 4 bases and 5 bases, there was a span of 20 bases. The CDR3 runs 17 residues. Germline CDR1 and CDR2: MGHRA and YSYEKL.

This clonotype was seen at least ten times. This chain links TRBV7-7 with TRBJ2-3; the D gene is possibly TRBD2 (5 bases). The germline gives CDR1 SSHAT, CDR2 FNYEAQ (reference sequence). CDR3 length equals 16 residues. Trimming pared 6 bases from V and 2 bases from J, leaving 18 bases between. The CDR3 sequence is CASSPNPPGITDTQYF. The CDR3 nucleotides read TGTGCCAGCAGTCCAAACCCTCCGGGGATCACAGATACGCAGTATTTT.

This clonotype was counted at least ten times. CDR3 in DNA: TGTGCCAGCAGTTACGGGCCAGGGATTAATCAGCCCCAGCATTTT. Translated, it gives CASSYGPGINQPQHF. The V gene is TRBV6-5, the J gene TRBJ1-5; the D gene is possibly TRBD1 (5 bases). The V and J ends lost 2 bases and 4 bases respectively, with 12 bases between them. This CDR3 has 15 residues. Germline CDR1 and CDR2: MNHEY and SVGAGI.

This clonotype was counted many times. The chain employs TRBV20-1 and TRBJ1-4, with TRBD1 matching over 10 bases. CDR1 is DFQATT and CDR2 is SNEGSKA in the germline V gene (reference sequence). The length of the CDR3 is 13 residues. V dropped 5 bases and J dropped 6; count of bases not matched to a gene: 3. The DNA for the CDR3 is TGCAGTGCTCCTGGACAGGGGGATGAAAAACTGTTTTTT. Residues: CSAPGQGDEKLFF.

This clonotype was detected many times. The CDR3 sequence is CASSRGTAASGSPLHF. The CDR3 coding sequence is TGTGCCAGCAGCCGCGGGACAGCGGCTTCGGGTTCACCCCTCCACTTT. The V and J genes are TRBV13 and TRBJ1-6; TRBD1 aligns across 7 bases. The V segment lost 5 bases and the J segment 9 bases; nucleotides outside the gene matches: 13. The CDR3 has 16 residues. Germline V gives CDR1 PRHDT, CDR2 FYEKMQ (reference sequence).

This clonotype was seen at least ten times. The rearrangement uses TRBV20-1 and TRBJ2-3, with a weak D call TRBD1 (6 bases). The V end was cut by 6 bases, the J end by 0 bases, with 16 bases between. The germline gives CDR1 DFQATT, CDR2 SNEGSKA (reference sequence). This CDR3 has 15 residues. The CDR3 spells CSAPMGASSTDTQYF. In DNA, the CDR3 is TGCAGTGCCCCCATGGGGGCCTCTAGCACAGATACGCAGTATTTT.

This clonotype was detected many times. The chain recombines TRBV12-5 with TRBJ1-5, with a possible D match to TRBD1 (6 bases). The germline CDR1 and CDR2 sequences are LGHNT and FRNRAP. CDR3 length equals 17 residues. The germline V and J ends were trimmed by 3 bases and 3 bases, with 18 bases remaining between them. This CDR3 reads CASGLSRGGEVNQPQHF. Written as DNA, the CDR3 is TGTGCTAGTGGTTTAAGCCGCGGGGGCGAAGTCAATCAGCCCCAGCATTTT.

Concerning this clonotype: This could be a read error, since a much larger clone is one nucleotide away. The chain carries TRBV5-5 and TRBJ2-3, with D unresolved. CDR1 and CDR2 from the germline V gene are SGHKS and YYEKEE (reference sequence). This CDR3 region has 17 residues. CDR3 protein: CVSSFRGIVTYTDTQYF. CDR3 bases: TGTGTCAGCAGCTTCAGAGGAATTGTTACCTACACAGATACGCAGTATTTT.

The J gene is TRBJ2-1, the V gene TRBV7-9, with 13 bases matching TRBD2. This CDR3 contains 15 residues. Per germline, CDR1 SEHNR and CDR2 FQNEAQ (reference sequence). V was pared by 6 bases and J by 9 bases, with 8 bases of the junction left unmatched. DNA of the CDR3: TGTGCCAGCAGGCAAGGGACTAGCGGGAAGGGTGAGCAGTTCTTC. It encodes CASRQGTSGKGEQFF.

This clonotype was counted at least ten times. The chain joins TRBV5-1 to TRBJ1-2; 7 bases align to TRBD1. Germline V lookup: CDR1 SGHRS, CDR2 YFSETQ. Germline trimming cut 0 bases from V and 3 bases from J; bases unmatched to any gene: 2. The CDR3 runs to 14 residues. The CDR3 protein is CASSLVGTDYGYTF. The CDR3 DNA reads TGCGCCAGCAGCTTGGTCGGGACAGACTATGGCTACACCTTC.

This chain links TRBV2 with TRBJ2-7; D call uncertain. The CDR3 has 14 residues. V dropped 2 bases and J dropped 0 bases, with 8 bases sitting between them. The V gene's germline CDR1 is SNHLY and CDR2 FYNNEI. The CDR3 DNA reads TGTGCCAGCAGTGAATGGGGTGACTCCTACGAGCAGTACTTC. Translated, it gives CASSEWGDSYEQYF.

The table lists this clonotype with many counts. The J gene is TRBJ1-5, the V gene TRBV28; 10 nucleotides line up with TRBD1. V lost 5 bases, J lost 7 bases, and 11 bases stayed unmatched. This CDR3 region has 16 residues. Germline V gene sequence: CDR1 MDHEN, CDR2 SYDVKM. The CDR3 DNA follows: TGTGCCAGCAGTAACCCCGGGACAGGGGTTGGACAGCCCCAGCATTTT. Its protein product is CASSNPGTGVGQPQHF.

This clonotype was seen just once. CDR3 region: CASSSLGLGGGGELFF. CDR3 nucleotide sequence: TGTGCCAGCAGCTCCCTAGGACTAGGGGGAGGCGGGGAGCTGTTTTTT. The J gene is TRBJ2-2, the V gene TRBV7-3; D perhaps matches TRBD2 (7 bases). Trimming took off 4 bases at V and 7 bases at J, with 19 bases between the two ends. CDR3 size: 16 residues. Germline V lookup: CDR1 SGHTA, CDR2 FQGTGA.